These 27 T cell receptor beta chains share one sample of origin, sequenced in a study of cytotoxic CD8 clonotypes in ibrutinib-treated CLL (dated by TCRdb to 2020 to 2023). Library creation used the immunoSEQ multiplex PCR assay. TCRdb carries this immuneACCESS record with in-frame sequences only. Its versions omit some clonotypes, under half of them owing to an unresolved V gene in the studies checked, with the rest unexplained. The sample data list fewer than 400,000 clones, and roughly 70% of these were observed just once. The top ten constitute approximately 6% of the sample. The specimen was PBMCs, collected after 36 months of ibrutinib treatment. These receptors originate from a human donor with chronic lymphocytic leukemia.

This clone was picked up a small number of times. The V call is TRBV28, the J call TRBJ1-5; 7 positions match TRBD1. After removal of 6 bases from V and 4 bases from J, the junction contained 12 bases not matched to a gene. There are 16 residues in the CDR3. Germline CDR1 is MDHEN and CDR2 is SYDVKM. This chain's CDR3 is CASSFGIDRVNQPQHF. CDR3 bases: TGTGCCAGCAGCTTCGGGATAGACAGGGTTAATCAGCCCCAGCATTTT.

The chain employs TRBV5-6 and TRBJ2-2; either TRBD1 or TRBD2 may fit D (5 bases each). This CDR3 comprises 16 residues. V was shortened by 0 bases and J by 4 bases, with 13 bases between the two germline ends. The germline V gene encodes CDR1 SGHDT and CDR2 YYEEEE. CDR3 amino acids: CASSLGQGVGTGELFF. The CDR3 DNA is TGTGCCAGCAGCTTGGGGCAGGGAGTCGGCACCGGGGAGCTGTTTTTT.

This clone showed up just a few times. This chain uses TRBV5-1 with TRBJ1-2, with D possibly TRBD1 on 6 matching bases. CDR1 SGHRS and CDR2 YFSETQ come from the germline V gene. The CDR3 is 14 amino acids. V lost 0 bases, J lost 1 base, and 7 bases lay in between. The CDR3 loop reads CASSLEQGNYGYTF. CDR3 in DNA: TGCGCCAGCAGCTTGGAACAGGGTAACTATGGCTACACCTTC.

CDR3 protein: CASSRTTYQETQYF. The DNA for the CDR3 is TGCGCCAGCAGCCGGACTACCTATCAAGAGACCCAGTACTTC. This chain connects TRBV4-1 to TRBJ2-5; D possibly corresponds to TRBD2 (6 bases). CDR1 and CDR2 from the germline V gene are MGHRA and YSYEKL. V was cut by 4 bases and J by 2 bases, with 11 bases left in between. This CDR3 is built from 14 residues.

This sequence joins TRBV6-1 and TRBJ2-1, with 7 bases identical to TRBD1. V shed 3 bases, J shed 5 bases, and the junction held 10 bases outside the gene matches. The CDR3 contains 16 residues. Looked up from germline, CDR1 is MNHNS and CDR2 is SASEGT. CDR3 nucleotide sequence: TGTGCCAGCAGTGACCAGCACTCCACAGGGGACAATGAGCAGTTCTTC. Translated: CASSDQHSTGDNEQFF.

This rearrangement joins TRBV4-1 to TRBJ2-1; D unresolved. Germline lookup yields CDR1 MGHRA and CDR2 YSYEKL. The CDR3 contains 16 residues. Deletions cut 4 bases from V and 0 bases from J, with 13 bases between. CDR3 in amino acids: CASSPPGGYSYNEQFF. CDR3 coding DNA: TGCGCCAGCAGCCCCCCCGGCGGATACTCCTACAATGAGCAGTTCTTC.

The chain recombines TRBV18 with TRBJ1-2; TRBD1 aligns across 10 bases. V shed 1 base and J 4 bases; nucleotides not matched to a gene: 6. From germline, CDR1 is KGHSH and CDR2 LQKENI. This CDR3 is built from 16 residues. The CDR3 sequence: CASSPRGTGDGYGYTF. For the CDR3, the DNA is TGTGCCAGCTCACCACGGGGGACAGGGGATGGCTATGGCTACACCTTC.

The chain uses TRBV7-9 and TRBJ2-3; no clear D gene. The V gene lost 0 bases and the J gene lost 0 bases, with 7 bases spanning the gap. This CDR3 is built from 15 residues. Germline V lookup: CDR1 SEHNR, CDR2 FQNEAQ (reference sequence). CDR3 DNA: TGTGCCAGCAGCTTAGCCGTCGGGAGCACAGATACGCAGTATTTT. Protein product: CASSLAVGSTDTQYF.

The chain recombines TRBV19 with TRBJ2-7; unclear D gene. Between the trimmed V and J ends, which lost 7 bases and 0 bases, there was a span of 10 bases. In germline, CDR1 is LNHDA, CDR2 SQIVND (reference sequence). This CDR3 contains 13 residues. Written as DNA, the CDR3 is TGTGCCAGTAAGGCTCTGGGCTCCTACGAGCAGTACTTC. Encoded protein: CASKALGSYEQYF.

The sample holds a few counts of this clone. The CDR3 nucleotides are TGTGCCAGCAGCTTCCCCGGGACAGGCTACACCATATATTTT. Protein product: CASSFPGTGYTIYF. The chain carries TRBV13 and TRBJ1-3, with 8 bases aligning to TRBD1. The CDR3 is 14 residues long. Germline V lookup: CDR1 PRHDT, CDR2 FYEKMQ (reference sequence). The J segment lost 8 bases and the V segment lost 3 bases, leaving 6 bases of the junction unmatched.

This clone has only a few counts. The sample holds other DNA sequences that translate to the same CDR3. The chain recombines TRBV2 with TRBJ2-1; no clear D gene. Trimming stripped 8 bases from V and 7 bases from J, with 6 bases between. The length of the CDR3 is 10 residues. The germline gives CDR1 SNHLY, CDR2 FYNNEI. CDR3 nucleotide sequence: TGTGCCAGCCTGGGAAATGAGCAGTTCTTC. Residues: CASLGNEQFF.

This clone has just one count. The chain is built from TRBV12-5 and TRBJ2-7, with D perhaps matching TRBD2 (5 bases). CDR1 and CDR2 (germline): LGHNT, FRNRAP. This CDR3 has 13 residues. Between the trimmed V and J ends, which lost 4 bases and 2 bases, there was a span of 9 bases. The CDR3 reads CASGWTGTYEQYF. The CDR3 DNA reads TGTGCTAGTGGTTGGACCGGGACCTACGAGCAGTACTTC.

This rearrangement joins TRBV29-1 to TRBJ1-2, with 12 bases fitting TRBD1. Germline CDR1 and CDR2: SQVTM and ANQGSEA. V shed 7 bases and J 0 bases; nucleotides not matched to a gene: 6. The CDR3 has 15 residues. CDR3: CSGSGQGAANYGYTF. The CDR3 region has the DNA TGCAGCGGGTCGGGACAGGGGGCGGCTAACTATGGCTACACCTTC.

The CDR3 coding sequence is TGTGCCAGCAGCTTCTGGGGGGCTAATGAAAAACTGTTTTTT. Its protein product is CASSFWGANEKLFF. The chain couples TRBV5-6 to TRBJ1-4; the D gene is possibly TRBD1 (5 bases). This CDR3 is built from 14 residues. Germline CDR1 and CDR2: SGHDT and YYEEEE. Trimming left V 2 bases short and J 3 bases short, with 8 bases between. Based on the CDR3 plus reference TRBV5-6 and TRBJ1-4, the full variable domain is DAGVTQSPTHLIKTRGQQVTLRCSPKSGHDTVSWYQQALGQGPQFIFQYYEEEERQRGNFPDRFSGHQFPNYSSELNVNALLLGDSALYLCASSFWGANEKLFFGSGTQLSVL.

J is TRBJ1-6 and V is TRBV15; D unclear. This CDR3 has 17 residues. Germline CDR1 LNHNV, CDR2 YYDKDF (reference sequence). V lost 1 base to trimming and J lost 0 bases, with 10 bases between them. CDR3 region: CATSRVKGSSYNSPLHF. The CDR3 region has the DNA TGTGCCACCAGCAGAGTGAAGGGAAGCTCCTATAATTCACCCCTCCACTTT. The full variable domain, its missing parts supplied by reference TRBV15 and TRBJ1-6, is DAMVIQNPRYQVTQFGKPVTLSCSQTLNHNVMYWYQQKSSQAPKLLFHYYDKDFNNEADTPDNFQSRRPNTSFCFLDIRSPGLGDTAMYLCATSRVKGSSYNSPLHFGNGTRLTVT.

This sequence joins TRBV5-4 and TRBJ1-2, with D unresolved. Germline V gene data show CDR1 as SGHNT and CDR2 as YYREEE (reference sequence). The length of the CDR3 is 15 residues. V was clipped by 0 bases and J by 1 base, with 10 bases between them. The CDR3 DNA reads TGTGCCAGCAGCTTGGGCAGACCCCTTAACTATGGCTACACCTTC. This translates into CASSLGRPLNYGYTF.

The CDR3 loop reads CASTVEYRVVNYGYTF. CDR3 DNA: TGTGCCAGCACCGTCGAATACAGGGTGGTCAACTATGGCTACACCTTC. J is TRBJ1-2 and V is TRBV5-6; TRBD1 might be the D (6 bases). The CDR3 is 16 residues long. Trimming took off 6 bases at V and 2 bases at J, with 20 bases between the two ends. CDR1 is SGHDT, CDR2 YYEEEE, per germline.

This clone occurred a few times. The chain recombines TRBV6-4 with TRBJ1-2; D is possibly TRBD1 (5 bases). The V end lost 5 bases, the J end lost 7 bases, and 20 bases lay between the germline ends. Per germline, CDR1 MRHNA and CDR2 SNTAGT. This CDR3 has 15 residues. The CDR3 region is CASSKQMGGSGGYTF. The DNA of the CDR3 is TGTGCCAGCAGTAAACAGATGGGGGGGTCTGGTGGCTACACCTTC.

Notes on this clone: The same CDR3 is also encoded by other DNA sequences in this sample. The V and J genes are TRBV5-1 and TRBJ2-7, with D maybe TRBD2 (6 bases). This CDR3 is 13 amino acids long. V shed 2 bases and J shed 5 bases, with 11 bases lying between them. The germline CDR1 and CDR2 sequences are SGHRS and YFSETQ. The CDR3 nucleotides read TGCGCCAGCAGCTTCCGAACGGGAGACGAGCAGTACTTC. This encodes CASSFRTGDEQYF.

V gene TRBV11-1 combines with J gene TRBJ2-7, with D uncertain. With 2 bases removed from V and 7 bases from J, the gap between germline ends came to 6 bases. Per germline, CDR1 SGHAT and CDR2 FQDESV (reference sequence). CDR3 size: 11 residues. CDR3 region: CASSLWGEQYF. In DNA, the CDR3 is TGTGCCAGCAGCTTATGGGGTGAGCAGTACTTC.

The chain carries TRBV4-1 and TRBJ2-1; D call uncertain. Germline values: CDR1 MGHRA, CDR2 YSYEKL. V shed 5 bases and J shed 7 bases, with 9 bases lying between them. CDR3 length equals 12 residues. This CDR3 reads CASSARVNEQFF. The CDR3 DNA reads as TGCGCCAGCAGCGCAAGGGTAAATGAGCAGTTCTTC.

The rearrangement joins TRBV11-2 to TRBJ2-6; 9 nucleotides match TRBD2. This CDR3 is built from 18 residues. The V gene's germline CDR1 is SGHAT and CDR2 FQNNGV. Trimming removed 4 bases from V and 0 bases from J; junction bases left unmatched: 7. This CDR3 is CASSSPGLASSGANVLTF. Here the CDR3 DNA reads TGTGCCAGCAGCTCACCGGGACTAGCCTCCTCTGGGGCCAACGTCCTGACTTTC.

In nucleotides, the CDR3 is TGTGCCAGCAGCCCGGAGGGTACCTATAATTCACCCCTCCACTTT. Encoded protein: CASSPEGTYNSPLHF. V and J are TRBV9 and TRBJ1-6; D is unresolved. The CDR3 consists of 15 residues. Germline V gives CDR1 SGDLS, CDR2 YYNGEE. With 4 bases removed from V and 2 bases from J, the gap between germline ends came to 10 bases.

The CDR3 spells CASSPLRSRGGRADTQYF. The CDR3 nucleotides read TGTGCCAGCTCACCACTGAGGTCGCGGGGGGGCCGGGCAGATACGCAGTATTTT. The chain carries TRBV18 and TRBJ2-3; TRBD2 matches 9 bases. Trimming removed 1 base from V and 4 bases from J; junction bases left unmatched: 12. The germline V gene encodes CDR1 KGHSH and CDR2 LQKENI. The CDR3 sequence is 18 residues long.

This clone was seen a handful of times. J is TRBJ2-7 and V is TRBV11-3; TRBD1 aligns across 9 bases. Germline values: CDR1 SGHNT, CDR2 YENEEA. CDR3 size: 14 residues. V gave up 3 bases and J gave up 1 base; unmatched junction bases: 1. As DNA, the CDR3 is TGTGCCAGCAGCTTCGGGACAGGGTCCTACGAGCAGTACTTC. It yields the protein CASSFGTGSYEQYF.

The chain is built from TRBV5-1 and TRBJ2-3; D remains unclear. There are 15 residues in the CDR3. From germline, CDR1 is SGHRS and CDR2 YFSETQ. Trimming cost V 0 bases and J 6 bases, with 14 bases left between them. For the CDR3, the DNA is TGCGCCAGCAGCTTGGGGACGAATAGTTTGGATACGCAGTATTTT. Protein sequence: CASSLGTNSLDTQYF.

The chain combines TRBV7-8 with TRBJ2-1, with D possibly being TRBD1 or TRBD2 (5 bases each). Germline V lookup: CDR1 SGHVS, CDR2 FQNEAQ. This CDR3 has 15 residues. Trimming cost V 4 bases and J 9 bases, with 19 bases left between them. The CDR3 protein is CASSSTLQGGLEQFF. For the CDR3, the DNA is TGTGCCAGCAGCTCAACGTTGCAGGGCGGGCTTGAGCAGTTCTTC.